This T cell receptor (beta chain) was obtained from a study of shared clonotypes between healthy human individuals. Study-level information: Researchers drew samples from two women and a few men aged 18 to 49.

The ends lost 6 bases at V and 0 bases at J; junction bases unmatched: 3. The CDR3 consists of 15 residues. Germline assignment: CDR1 SNHLY and CDR2 FYNNEI. CD45RO negativity and positive selection for CCR7 defined naive CD8 cells, a population that excluded terminally differentiated effector memory CD45RA+ cells. Broader study findings: Naive subsets usually exceeded memory subsets in estimated richness. Some naive CD4 clonotypes, 4% to 6%, turned up in common across a handful of donors.

When replicate PCRs were run on sorted subsets, they used 150 to 200 ng DNA, some 33,000 T cell genomes. Profiling relied on immunoSEQ multiplex PCR, and the TCRdb table lists in-frame clones only, not all of them. The repertoire includes 1.5 million to 2.5 million clones, just under 95% of them detected once, and around 1.2% sits in the top ten. Concerning this clone itself: Its antigen is not identified. Other DNA sequences in this sample translate to the same CDR3.

This chain links TRBV2 with TRBJ2-1; TRBD2 agrees at 9 bases. The receptor was derived from a man aged 18 to 35 in good health. The sequenced sample consisted of naive CD8+ T cells sorted from blood. As DNA, the CDR3 is TGTGCCAGCAGCGCTAGCGGGAACTCCTACAATGAGCAGTTCTTC. This gives the protein CASSASGNSYNEQFF.